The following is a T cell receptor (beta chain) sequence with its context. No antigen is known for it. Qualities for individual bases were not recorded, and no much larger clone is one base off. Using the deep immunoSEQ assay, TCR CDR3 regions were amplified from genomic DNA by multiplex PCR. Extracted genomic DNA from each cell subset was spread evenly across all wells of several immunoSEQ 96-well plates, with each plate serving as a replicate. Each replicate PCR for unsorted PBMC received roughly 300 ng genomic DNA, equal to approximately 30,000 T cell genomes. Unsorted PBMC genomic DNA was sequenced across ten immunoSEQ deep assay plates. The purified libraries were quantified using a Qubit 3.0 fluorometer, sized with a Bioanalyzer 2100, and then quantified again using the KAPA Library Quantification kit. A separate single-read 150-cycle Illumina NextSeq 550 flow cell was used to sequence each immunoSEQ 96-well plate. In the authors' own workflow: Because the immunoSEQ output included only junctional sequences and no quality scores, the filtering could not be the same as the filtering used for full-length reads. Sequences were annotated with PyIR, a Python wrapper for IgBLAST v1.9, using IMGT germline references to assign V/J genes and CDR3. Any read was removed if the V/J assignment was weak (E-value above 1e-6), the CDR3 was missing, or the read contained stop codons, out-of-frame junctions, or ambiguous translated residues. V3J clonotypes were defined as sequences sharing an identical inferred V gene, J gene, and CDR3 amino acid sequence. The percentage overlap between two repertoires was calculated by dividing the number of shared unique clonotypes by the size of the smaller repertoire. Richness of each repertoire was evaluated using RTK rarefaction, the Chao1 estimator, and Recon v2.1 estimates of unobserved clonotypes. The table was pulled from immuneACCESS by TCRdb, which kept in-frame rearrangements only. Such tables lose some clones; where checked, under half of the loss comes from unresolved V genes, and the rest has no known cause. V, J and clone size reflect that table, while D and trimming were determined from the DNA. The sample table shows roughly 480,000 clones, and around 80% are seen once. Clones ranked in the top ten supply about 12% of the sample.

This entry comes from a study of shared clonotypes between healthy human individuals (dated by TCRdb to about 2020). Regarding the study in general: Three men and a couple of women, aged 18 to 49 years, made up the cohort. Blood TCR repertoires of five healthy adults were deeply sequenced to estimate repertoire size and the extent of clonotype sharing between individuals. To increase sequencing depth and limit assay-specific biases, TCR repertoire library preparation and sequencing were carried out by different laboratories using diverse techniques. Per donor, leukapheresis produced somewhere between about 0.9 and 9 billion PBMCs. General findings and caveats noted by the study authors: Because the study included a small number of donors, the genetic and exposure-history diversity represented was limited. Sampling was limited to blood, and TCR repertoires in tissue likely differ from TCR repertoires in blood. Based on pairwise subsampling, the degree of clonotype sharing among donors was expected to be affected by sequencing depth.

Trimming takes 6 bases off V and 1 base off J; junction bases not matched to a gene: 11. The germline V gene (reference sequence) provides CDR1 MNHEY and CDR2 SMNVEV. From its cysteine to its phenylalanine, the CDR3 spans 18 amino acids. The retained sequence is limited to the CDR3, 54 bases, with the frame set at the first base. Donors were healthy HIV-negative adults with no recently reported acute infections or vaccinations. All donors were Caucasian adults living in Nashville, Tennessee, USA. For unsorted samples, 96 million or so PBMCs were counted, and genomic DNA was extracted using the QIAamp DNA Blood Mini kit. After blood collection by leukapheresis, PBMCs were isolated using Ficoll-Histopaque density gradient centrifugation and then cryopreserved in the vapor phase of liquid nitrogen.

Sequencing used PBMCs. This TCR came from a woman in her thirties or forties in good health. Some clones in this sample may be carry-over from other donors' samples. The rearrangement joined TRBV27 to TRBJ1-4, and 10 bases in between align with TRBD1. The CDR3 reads CASSPDRGRSGTNEKLFF. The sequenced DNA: TGTGCCAGCAGCCCGGACAGGGGGAGGAGTGGAACTAATGAAAAACTGTTTTTT.